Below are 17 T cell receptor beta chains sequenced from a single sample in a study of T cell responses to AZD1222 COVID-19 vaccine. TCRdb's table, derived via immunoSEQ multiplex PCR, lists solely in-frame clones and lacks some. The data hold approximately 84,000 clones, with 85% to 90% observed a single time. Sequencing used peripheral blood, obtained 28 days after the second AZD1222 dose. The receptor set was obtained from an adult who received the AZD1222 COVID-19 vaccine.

CDR3 coding DNA: TGTGCCAGCAGCGTCGACCTTAGGGGCGTTAGCTCCTACAATGAGCAGTTCTTC. Translation gives CASSVDLRGVSSYNEQFF. The chain links TRBV9 to TRBJ2-1, with D possibly being TRBD1 (5 bases). The CDR3 is 18 amino acids. Germline V CDR1 and CDR2: SGDLS, YYNGEE. V was clipped by 2 bases and J by 0 bases, with 18 bases between them.

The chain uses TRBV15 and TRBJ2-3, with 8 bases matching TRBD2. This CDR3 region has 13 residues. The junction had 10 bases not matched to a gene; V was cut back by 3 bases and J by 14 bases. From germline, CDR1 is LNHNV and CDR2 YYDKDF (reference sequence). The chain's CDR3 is CATSSLKRGRPYF. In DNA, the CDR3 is TGTGCCACCAGCAGTCTTAAGCGGGGGCGACCGTATTTT. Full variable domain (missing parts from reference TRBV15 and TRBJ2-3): DAMVIQNPRYQVTQFGKPVTLSCSQTLNHNVMYWYQQKSSQAPKLLFHYYDKDFNNEADTPDNFQSRRPNTSFCFLDIRSPGLGDTAMYLCATSSLKRGRPYFGPGTRLTVL.

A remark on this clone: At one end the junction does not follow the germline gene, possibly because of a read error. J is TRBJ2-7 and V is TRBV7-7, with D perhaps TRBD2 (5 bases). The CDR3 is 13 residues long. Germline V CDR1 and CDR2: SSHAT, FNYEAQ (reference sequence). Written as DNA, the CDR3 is TGTGCTAGCAGCTTAGGACTGGACTCCGAGCAGTACTTC. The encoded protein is CASSLGLDSEQYF.

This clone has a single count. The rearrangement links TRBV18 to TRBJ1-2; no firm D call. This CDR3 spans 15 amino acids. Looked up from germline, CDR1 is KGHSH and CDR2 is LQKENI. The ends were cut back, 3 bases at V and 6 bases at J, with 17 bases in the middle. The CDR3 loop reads CASSPLEGIGDGYTF. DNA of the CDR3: TGTGCCAGCTCACCGCTGGAGGGTATTGGAGATGGCTACACCTTC.

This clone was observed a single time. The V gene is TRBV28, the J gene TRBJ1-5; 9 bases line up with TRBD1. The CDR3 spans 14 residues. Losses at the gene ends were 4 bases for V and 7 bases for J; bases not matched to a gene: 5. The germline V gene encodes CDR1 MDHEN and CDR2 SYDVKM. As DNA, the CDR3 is TGTGCCAGCAGTTCACAGGGGGCTGTACAGCCCCAGCATTTT. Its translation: CASSSQGAVQPQHF.

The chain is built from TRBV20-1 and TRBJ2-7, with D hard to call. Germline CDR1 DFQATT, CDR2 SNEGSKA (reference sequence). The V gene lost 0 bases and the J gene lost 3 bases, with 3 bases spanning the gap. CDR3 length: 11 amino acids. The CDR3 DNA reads TGCAGTGCTAGAGATAACTACGAGCAGTACTTC. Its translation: CSARDNYEQYF.

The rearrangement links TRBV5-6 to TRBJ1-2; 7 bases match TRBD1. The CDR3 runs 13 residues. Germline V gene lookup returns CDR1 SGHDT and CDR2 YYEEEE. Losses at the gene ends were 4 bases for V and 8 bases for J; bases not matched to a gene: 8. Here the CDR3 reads CASSKDRLGGYTF. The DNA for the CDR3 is TGTGCCAGCAGCAAGGACAGGTTGGGGGGCTACACCTTC.

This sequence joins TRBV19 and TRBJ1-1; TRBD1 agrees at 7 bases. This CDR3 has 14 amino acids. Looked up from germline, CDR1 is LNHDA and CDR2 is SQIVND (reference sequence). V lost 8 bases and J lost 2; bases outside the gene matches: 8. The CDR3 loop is CASVRGLGNTEAFF. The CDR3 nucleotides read TGTGCCAGTGTGAGGGGGCTCGGAAACACTGAAGCTTTCTTT.

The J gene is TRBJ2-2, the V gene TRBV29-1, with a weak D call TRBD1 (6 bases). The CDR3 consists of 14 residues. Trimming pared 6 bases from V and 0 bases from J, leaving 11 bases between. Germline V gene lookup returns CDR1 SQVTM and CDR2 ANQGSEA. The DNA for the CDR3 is TGCAGCGTAGGACAGAGAGCGAACACCGGGGAGCTGTTTTTT. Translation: CSVGQRANTGELFF.

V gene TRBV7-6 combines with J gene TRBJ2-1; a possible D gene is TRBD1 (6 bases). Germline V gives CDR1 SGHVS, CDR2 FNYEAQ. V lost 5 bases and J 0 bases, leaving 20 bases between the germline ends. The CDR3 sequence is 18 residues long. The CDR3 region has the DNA TGTGCCAGCAGCGATAATACAGGGAAACGGAGCTCCTACAATGAGCAGTTCTTC. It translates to CASSDNTGKRSSYNEQFF.

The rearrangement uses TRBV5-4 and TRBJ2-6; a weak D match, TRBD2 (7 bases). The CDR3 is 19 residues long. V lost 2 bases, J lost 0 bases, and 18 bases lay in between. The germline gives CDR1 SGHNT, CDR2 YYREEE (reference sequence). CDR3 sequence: CASSFPYPGGYSGANVLTF. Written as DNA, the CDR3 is TGTGCCAGCAGCTTCCCCTATCCGGGGGGCTACTCTGGGGCCAACGTCCTGACTTTC.

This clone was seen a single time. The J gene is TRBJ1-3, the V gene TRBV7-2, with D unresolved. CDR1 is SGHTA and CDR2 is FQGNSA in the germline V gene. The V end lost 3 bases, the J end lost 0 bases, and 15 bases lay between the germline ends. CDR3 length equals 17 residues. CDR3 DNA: TGTGCCAGCAGCTTCTCTGGGGTCTCCATCTCTGGAAACACCATATATTTT. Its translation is CASSFSGVSISGNTIYF. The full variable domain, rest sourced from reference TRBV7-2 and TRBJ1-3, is GAGVSQSPSNKVTEKGKDVELRCDPISGHTALYWYRQSLGQGLEFLIYFQGNSAPDKSGLPSDRFSAERTGGSVSTLTIQRTQQEDSAVYLCASSFSGVSISGNTIYFGEGSWLTVV.

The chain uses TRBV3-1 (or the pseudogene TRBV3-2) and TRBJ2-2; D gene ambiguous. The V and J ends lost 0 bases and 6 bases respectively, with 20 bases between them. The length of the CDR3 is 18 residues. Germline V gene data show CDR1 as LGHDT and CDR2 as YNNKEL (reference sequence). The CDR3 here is CASSQDGVWSTPPGELFF. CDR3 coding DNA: TGTGCCAGCAGCCAAGATGGGGTTTGGTCTACTCCTCCCGGGGAGCTGTTTTTT.

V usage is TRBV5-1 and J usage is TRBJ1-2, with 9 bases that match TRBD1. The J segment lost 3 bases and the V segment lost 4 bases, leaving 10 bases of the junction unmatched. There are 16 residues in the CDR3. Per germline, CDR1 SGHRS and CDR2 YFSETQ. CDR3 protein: CASSHRTGALYYGYTF. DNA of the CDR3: TGCGCCAGCAGCCATAGGACAGGGGCGTTATACTATGGCTACACCTTC.

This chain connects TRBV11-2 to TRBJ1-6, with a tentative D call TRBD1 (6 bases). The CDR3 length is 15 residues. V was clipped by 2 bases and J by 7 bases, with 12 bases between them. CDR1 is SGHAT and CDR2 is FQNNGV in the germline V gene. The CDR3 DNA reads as TGTGCCAGCAGCTTAAACGGCAGGGGAAATTCACCCCTCCACTTT. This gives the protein CASSLNGRGNSPLHF. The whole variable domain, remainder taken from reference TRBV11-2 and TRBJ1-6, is EAGVAQSPRYKIIEKRQSVAFWCNPISGHATLYWYQQILGQGPKLLIQFQNNGVVDDSQLPKDRFSAERLKGVDSTLKIQPAKLEDSAVYLCASSLNGRGNSPLHFGNGTRLTVT.

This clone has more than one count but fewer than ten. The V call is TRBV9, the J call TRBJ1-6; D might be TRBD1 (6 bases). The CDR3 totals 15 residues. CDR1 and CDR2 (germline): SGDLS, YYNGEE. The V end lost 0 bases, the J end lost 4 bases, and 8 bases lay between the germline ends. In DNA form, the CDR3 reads TGTGCCAGCAGCGTAGAGGGGGGGTATAATTCACCCCTCCACTTT. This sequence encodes CASSVEGGYNSPLHF.

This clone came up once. The CDR3 spells CASSSSPSSDPSYEQYF. The CDR3 coding sequence is TGTGCCAGCAGCTCCTCCCCTTCTAGCGATCCCTCCTACGAGCAGTACTTC. The chain joins TRBV7-2 to TRBJ2-7; TRBD2 is a possible D gene (6 bases). Germline V gene lookup returns CDR1 SGHTA and CDR2 FQGNSA. There are 17 residues in the CDR3. The V end lost 4 bases, the J end lost 0 bases, and 19 bases lay between the germline ends. The variable domain in full, completed from reference TRBV7-2 and TRBJ2-7, reads GAGVSQSPSNKVTEKGKDVELRCDPISGHTALYWYRQSLGQGLEFLIYFQGNSAPDKSGLPSDRFSAERTGGSVSTLTIQRTQQEDSAVYLCASSSSPSSDPSYEQYFGPGTRLTVT.